The sequence of this TCR beta chain was determined in a study of OX40 agonist ivuxolimab in advanced cancers. Trimming left V 1 base short and J 7 bases short, with 8 bases between. Germline V lookup: CDR1 SGHRS, CDR2 YFSETQ. CDR3 length: 13 residues. The table came from immunoSEQ multiplex PCR; TCRdb's copy has only in-frame clones and leaves some out. The sample shows about 130,000 clones, approximately 94% of them seen only once. The chain links TRBV5-1 to TRBJ2-2; no definite D call. This receptor was taken from an adult with an advanced solid tumor such as melanoma, head and neck, liver or kidney cancer. The sample was CD4+ or CD8+ T cells sorted from blood, taken in a trial of the OX40 agonist ivuxolimab. CDR3 amino acids: CASSLRSVGELFF. The CDR3 bases are TGCGCCAGCAGCTTGAGGTCGGTCGGGGAGCTGTTTTTT. The entire variable domain, with the rest obtained from reference TRBV5-1 and TRBJ2-2, is as follows: KAGVTQTPRYLIKTRGQQVTLSCSPISGHRSVSWYQQTPGQGLQFLFEYFSETQRNKGNFPGRFSGRQFSNSRSEMNVSTLELGDSALYLCASSLRSVGELFFGEGSRLTVL.